This note documents a single T cell receptor beta chain sequence. As yet, its antigen is unknown. This CDR3 spans 16 amino acids. Germline assignment: CDR1 MDHEN and CDR2 SYDVKM. V was pared by 6 bases and J by 0 bases, with 18 bases between. This sample was taken from a study of T cell responses to AZD1222 COVID-19 vaccine. Assay: immunoSEQ multiplex PCR; the TCRdb copy retains only in-frame clones and omits some. There are approximately 110,000 clones in the sample; approximately 83% occur only once, and roughly 9% lies in the top ten. General study results and limits: Across spike, vaccine-associated CD4 TCRs were found, dominant at 160-218 and 743-854. Repertoires were obtained solely post-peak T cell response.

The chain recombines TRBV28 with TRBJ2-7, with D possibly being TRBD1 or TRBD2 (6 bases each). This sample comprised peripheral blood, obtained on day 0 of AZD1222 vaccination. The source of this sequence is an adult in good health. The CDR3 loop reads CASRRTDGAGSYEQYF. The CDR3 DNA sequence: TGTGCCAGCAGGAGGACAGATGGAGCGGGCTCCTACGAGCAGTACTTC.